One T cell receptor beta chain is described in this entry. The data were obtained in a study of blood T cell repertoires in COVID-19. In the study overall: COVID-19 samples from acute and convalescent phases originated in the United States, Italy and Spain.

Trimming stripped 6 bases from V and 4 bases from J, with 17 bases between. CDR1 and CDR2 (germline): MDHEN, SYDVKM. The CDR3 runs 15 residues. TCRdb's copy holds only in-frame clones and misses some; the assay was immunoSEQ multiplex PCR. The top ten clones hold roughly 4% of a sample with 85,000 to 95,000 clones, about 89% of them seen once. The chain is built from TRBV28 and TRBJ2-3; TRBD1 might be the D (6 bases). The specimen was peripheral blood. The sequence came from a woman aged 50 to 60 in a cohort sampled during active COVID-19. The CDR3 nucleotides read TGTGCCAGCAGCCGCGAGGGGGTGAGGGCAGATACGCAGTATTTT. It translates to CASSREGVRADTQYF.